This TCR beta chain was identified in a study of radiation and T cells in renal cell carcinoma. Whole-study context: Nephrectomy followed 15 Gy stereotactic body radiation by 4 weeks. Study results and limitations: No pretreatment tumor biopsies were available for baseline clonotypes. Top tumor clonotypes rose in blood 2 weeks post-radiation, then contracted.

Some clones are missing from TCRdb's copy, which holds only in-frame ones; the method was immunoSEQ multiplex PCR. The table records more than 140,000 clones, over 65% of them present only once. The sample's time point: baseline pretreatment blood. Noted treatment: 15 Gy SBRT to primary tumor, nephrectomy 4 weeks later. The tumor was a clear cell renal cell carcinoma. This CDR3 has 12 residues. CDR1 is SGHDN, CDR2 FVKESK, per germline. Worth noting for this clone: The antigen is unknown. At one of its ends the junction is not consistent with the germline gene, which may arise from a read error.

This TCR came from a woman aged 50 to 65 with renal cell carcinoma. This sequence joins TRBV14 and TRBJ1-2; D is uncertain. Sequencing used blood, obtained from a patient whose treatment included radiotherapy and nephrectomy. DNA of the CDR3: TGTGCCAGCAGCCAAGATGAGGCAGGACCTGTCTTC. This gives the protein CASSQDEAGPVF.